This TCR beta chain stems from a study of immune heterogeneity within non-small cell lung tumors. CDR3 length equals 15 residues. Germline CDR1 MNHNS, CDR2 SASEGT. Template input, which was bulk tumor genomic DNA, totaled about 630 ng per sample. Far-apart biopsies, several per primary tumor, were taken during surgery. It was patients with untreated, newly diagnosed non-small cell lung cancer who underwent curative surgery. Multiplex PCR was performed with 32 V and 13 J primers, and it amplified TCR beta CDR3. TCRdb redid the calling of the multiplex PCR reads with MiXCR, one entry per CDR3 protein. Of more than 14,000 distinct CDR3 sequences detected, approximately 26% appear once; the ten largest clones hold roughly 5.4%. This clonotype showed up just once. A read error may explain this, as a much larger clone is one base away.

The gene calls are TRBV6-1 and TRBJ1-2, with D possibly being TRBD1 (5 bases). The material sequenced was lung tumor tissue. This sequence was found in a man between 40 and 49 years old with non-small cell lung cancer. The CDR3 sequence: CASKRDGIYNYGHTF. The CDR3 DNA is TGTGCCAGCAAACGGGACGGAATCTACAACTATGGCCACACCTTC.